The entry below describes one T cell receptor (beta chain). Only in-frame clones appear in the TCRdb table, and some are missing; sequencing was by immunoSEQ multiplex PCR. Of under 85,000 clones in the sample, around four fifths were seen once. The sample is drawn from a study of blood T cell repertoires in COVID-19. As for the study in general: Researchers got acute and convalescent COVID-19 samples from the United States, Italy and Spain.

From germline, CDR1 is MNHEY and CDR2 SVGAGI. The CDR3 has 12 residues. The V gene end was trimmed by 6 bases and the J gene end by 10 bases; junction bases not matched to a gene: 3. This chain joins TRBV6-5 and TRBJ1-6; 7 nucleotides match TRBD1. This clonotype was obtained from a man aged 50-60 years with active COVID-19. Sequenced material: peripheral blood. CDR3 sequence reads: CASRTGRSPLHF. The CDR3 DNA sequence: TGTGCCAGCAGGACAGGGAGGTCACCCCTCCACTTT.